A selection of T cell receptor beta chains follows, all from one sample in a study of T-cell memory formation after mild COVID-19. TCRdb reprocessed the 5' RACE reads via MiXCR and lists one record per CDR3 protein. This sample has hundreds of thousands of distinct CDR3 sequences, with 15% to 25% found just once. Sequenced material: PBMCs or a T cell subset sorted from them (not recorded which). The receptors here all came from an adult woman who had mild COVID-19 (a few samples of this study predate the infection). Cell type and time point are not known. The CDR3 runs from the conserved cysteine through the conserved F or W. Each record gives: CDR3 protein, CDR3 DNA, J gene, D gene, V gene, clone size. A D gene is named only where the DNA matches it firmly. Clone size is shown for a subset of rows, as once, few, many or a class of expanded clone.

CDR3: CASRTANTEAFF
DNA: TGTGCCAGCAGGACAGCTAACACTGAAGCTTTCTTT
J: TRBJ1-1
D: .
V: TRBV6-5
size: few

CDR3: CASSVTGNSGNTIYF
DNA: TGTGCCAGCAGCGTTACAGGTAACTCTGGAAACACCATATATTTT
J: TRBJ1-3
D: .
V: TRBV9
size: .

CDR3: CASSRNHRTYSGNTIYF
DNA: TGTGCCAGCAGCAGAAACCACAGGACATATTCTGGAAACACCATATATTTT
J: TRBJ1-3
D: .
V: TRBV21-1
size: few

CDR3: CASSFSRGDGELFF
DNA: TGTGCCAGCAGCTTTTCCCGGGGAGACGGGGAGCTGTTTTTT
J: TRBJ2-2
D: .
V: TRBV5-4
size: once

CDR3: CASSPQDRAYGYTF
DNA: TGTGCCAGCAGTCCCCAGGACAGGGCCTATGGCTACACCTTC
J: TRBJ1-2
D: TRBD1
V: TRBV27
size: .

CDR3: CASSIGGSSYNSPLHF
DNA: TGTGCCAGTAGTATAGGTGGGAGCTCCTATAATTCACCCCTCCACTTT
J: TRBJ1-6
D: .
V: TRBV19
size: few

CDR3: CASRHGGLGTEAFF
DNA: TGTGCCAGCAGGCACGGGGGGCTTGGGACTGAAGCTTTCTTT
J: TRBJ1-1
D: .
V: TRBV6-6
size: .

CDR3: CATSEYAGTEAFF
DNA: TGTGCCACCAGCGAGTACGCGGGTACTGAAGCTTTCTTT
J: TRBJ1-1
D: .
V: TRBV15
size: .

CDR3: CAWSWTSGSQETQYF
DNA: TGTGCCTGGAGTTGGACTAGCGGGAGCCAAGAGACCCAGTACTTC
J: TRBJ2-5
D: TRBD2
V: TRBV30
size: few

CDR3: CASSQPAGLAEQETQYF
DNA: TGCGCCAGCAGCCAACCCGCGGGACTAGCGGAACAAGAGACCCAGTACTTC
J: TRBJ2-5
D: TRBD2
V: TRBV4-1
size: .

CDR3: CATSERTVRGTQYF
DNA: TGTGCCACCAGTGAACGGACAGTCAGGGGGACCCAGTACTTC
J: TRBJ2-5
D: .
V: TRBV24-1
size: once

CDR3: CSARSGAVNTEAFF
DNA: TGCAGTGCTAGATCAGGGGCGGTGAACACTGAAGCTTTCTTT
J: TRBJ1-1
D: .
V: TRBV20-1
size: few